The next 18 T cell receptor beta chains were all read from a single sample in a study of T cell responses to AZD1222 COVID-19 vaccine. The assay was immunoSEQ multiplex PCR, and TCRdb's table has in-frame clones only and misses some. This table holds about 140,000 clones, 80% to 95% found once. The sample consisted of peripheral blood, taken on day 0 of AZD1222 vaccination. These receptors were obtained from an adult in good health.

The V call is TRBV7-6, the J call TRBJ2-3; a weak D match, TRBD2 (5 bases). The V gene lost 5 bases and the J gene lost 2 bases, with 14 bases spanning the gap. Germline CDR1 and CDR2: SGHVS and FNYEAQ. CDR3 length: 15 residues. The CDR3 reads CASSLLRGDTDTQYF. The CDR3 DNA follows: TGTGCCAGCAGCCTACTACGGGGAGACACAGATACGCAGTATTTT. Looking up the rest from reference TRBV7-6 and TRBJ2-3 gives the full variable domain: GAGVSQSPRYKVTKRGQDVALRCDPISGHVSLYWYRQALGQGPEFLTYFNYEAQQDKSGLPNDRFSAERPEGSISTLTIQRTEQRDSAMYRCASSLLRGDTDTQYFGPGTRLTVL.

This rearrangement joins TRBV10-1 to TRBJ2-7; possible D gene TRBD2, 7 bases. The CDR3 runs 13 residues. CDR1 is WNHNN and CDR2 is SYGVQD in the germline V gene (reference sequence). The V end was cut by 8 bases, the J end by 5 bases, with 16 bases between. The CDR3 region is CASSRGLFDEQYF. Written as DNA, the CDR3 is TGCGCCAGCTCGCGGGGGCTTTTCGACGAGCAGTACTTC.

The V call is TRBV5-6, the J call TRBJ1-2, with D perhaps matching TRBD1 (5 bases). Germline values: CDR1 SGHDT, CDR2 YYEEEE. CDR3 length equals 13 residues. V was clipped by 4 bases and J by 8 bases, with 15 bases between them. The chain's CDR3 is CASSDKGALGYTF. DNA of the CDR3: TGTGCCAGCAGCGACAAAGGGGCGCTGGGCTACACCTTC.

The rearrangement joins TRBV15 to TRBJ2-2; TRBD2 matches 13 bases. The CDR3 has 17 residues. Germline loops: CDR1 LNHNV, CDR2 YYDKDF (reference sequence). The junction had 1 base not matched to a gene; V was cut back by 3 bases and J by 0 bases. Here the CDR3 reads CATSRGTSGTNTGELFF. The CDR3 coding sequence is TGTGCCACCAGCAGGGGGACTAGCGGGACGAACACCGGGGAGCTGTTTTTT.

This chain joins TRBV6-4 and TRBJ1-1; D is ambiguous. The CDR3 has 13 residues. V lost 4 bases and J 0 bases, leaving 6 bases between the germline ends. Looked up from germline, CDR1 is MRHNA and CDR2 is SNTAGT. CDR3 DNA: TGTGCCAGCAGTGGCAATCTGAACACTGAAGCTTTCTTT. This gives the protein CASSGNLNTEAFF.

J is TRBJ1-3 and V is TRBV11-3; maybe TRBD1 (6 bases). Germline V gene sequence: CDR1 SGHNT, CDR2 YENEEA. The V gene lost 5 bases and the J gene lost 4 bases, with 18 bases spanning the gap. This CDR3 is 16 amino acids long. CDR3 bases: TGTGCCAGCAGCCCAGGGGCCCAGGCATTGGGAAACACCATATATTTT. It specifies CASSPGAQALGNTIYF.

A single count supports this clone. The chain is built from TRBV9 and TRBJ1-2, with 8 bases aligning to TRBD1. V shed 3 bases, J shed 7 bases, and the junction held 8 bases outside the gene matches. The CDR3 loop spans 14 amino acids. Germline V CDR1 and CDR2: SGDLS, YYNGEE. The CDR3 region has the DNA TGTGCCAGCAGCGGATGGACAGGGCCACTTGGCTACACCTTC. Protein product: CASSGWTGPLGYTF.

The rearrangement joins TRBV6-5 to TRBJ1-5; D may be TRBD1 (6 bases). The CDR3 extends over 13 amino acids. Trimming shortened V by 5 bases and J by 7 bases, and 12 bases separated the two germline ends. The germline gives CDR1 MNHEY, CDR2 SVGAGI. The CDR3 bases are TGTGCCAGCAGTCGGGACAAATACCAGCCCCAGCATTTT. Translating gives CASSRDKYQPQHF.

The CDR3 here is CASSKNPGQPYGYTF. In DNA, the CDR3 is TGTGCCAGCAGCAAAAATCCGGGACAGCCCTATGGCTACACCTTC. The chain couples TRBV9 to TRBJ1-2; 7 bases are a match to TRBD1. This CDR3 has 15 amino acids. CDR1 is SGDLS, CDR2 YYNGEE, per germline. Trimming cost V 4 bases and J 4 bases; bases outside gene matches: 10.

The chain joins TRBV6-1 to TRBJ2-7; D remains unclear. Germline CDR1 and CDR2: MNHNS and SASEGT. CDR3 length equals 16 residues. Trimming removed 1 base from V and 0 bases from J, with 13 bases in between. Here the CDR3 DNA reads TGTGCCAGCAGTGAAGAAACGGCCACTTTCTCCTACGAGCAGTACTTC. Its translation is CASSEETATFSYEQYF.

The chain carries TRBV30 and TRBJ2-1; TRBD2 matches 8 bases. J was trimmed by 8 bases and V by 3 bases; bases with no gene match: 6. Germline V lookup: CDR1 GTSNPN, CDR2 SVGIG (reference sequence). The CDR3 has 13 amino acids. The DNA of the CDR3 is TGTGCCTGGAGAGTCCTAGCGGGTCATGAGCAGTTCTTC. Translating it yields CAWRVLAGHEQFF.

The rearrangement links TRBV27 to TRBJ1-4; D might be TRBD1 (5 bases). The V and J ends lost 2 bases and 0 bases respectively, with 7 bases between them. Germline CDR1 reads MNHEY; CDR2 reads SMNVEV (reference sequence). The CDR3 contains 15 residues. In nucleotides, the CDR3 is TGTGCCAGCAGTTTAGGACAAGCAACTAATGAAAAACTGTTTTTT. The encoded protein is CASSLGQATNEKLFF.

The V and J genes are TRBV9 and TRBJ1-1; D unclear. V was clipped by 0 bases and J by 3 bases, with 21 bases between them. This CDR3 has 18 residues. Germline CDR1 reads SGDLS; CDR2 reads YYNGEE. The CDR3 is CASSVGLHNPRGYTEAFF. The CDR3, as DNA: TGTGCCAGCAGCGTAGGGCTCCACAACCCAAGAGGGTACACTGAAGCTTTCTTT.

The V call is TRBV9, the J call TRBJ1-1; 8 bases are shared with TRBD1. V gave up 0 bases and J gave up 3 bases; unmatched junction bases: 7. The CDR3 length is 16 residues. Per the germline V gene, CDR1 is SGDLS and CDR2 is YYNGEE. CDR3 coding DNA: TGTGCCAGCAGCGTAGATGGGGGACAGGTTTACACTGAAGCTTTCTTT. Protein: CASSVDGGQVYTEAFF. Full variable domain (missing parts from reference TRBV9 and TRBJ1-1): DSGVTQTPKHLITATGQRVTLRCSPRSGDLSVYWYQQSLDQGLQFLIQYYNGEERAKGNILERFSAQQFPDLHSELNLSSLELGDSALYFCASSVDGGQVYTEAFFGQGTRLTVV.

The chain links TRBV28 to TRBJ2-2; D tentatively reads TRBD1 or TRBD2 (5 bases each). This CDR3 contains 14 residues. Germline lookup yields CDR1 MDHEN and CDR2 SYDVKM. V was pared by 4 bases and J by 7 bases, with 13 bases between. CDR3 sequence (DNA): TGTGCCAGCAGTTCTTTGGGGCGGGTCGGGGAGCTGTTTTTT. It is translated as CASSSLGRVGELFF.

This clone was seen only once. The V gene is TRBV6-2 or TRBV6-3, the J gene TRBJ1-2, with D perhaps matching TRBD1 (5 bases). CDR1 and CDR2 (germline): MNHEY, SVGEGT. V lost 4 bases to trimming and J lost 3 bases, with 9 bases between them. CDR3 length: 13 amino acids. The CDR3 is CASSLGEDYGYTF. The CDR3 bases are TGTGCCAGCAGTTTAGGGGAAGACTATGGCTACACCTTC.

This sequence joins TRBV2 and TRBJ2-5; tentative D call: TRBD2 (6 bases). The germline CDR1 and CDR2 sequences are SNHLY and FYNNEI. The CDR3 length is 14 residues. V lost 5 bases, J lost 0 bases, and 10 bases lay in between. The CDR3, as DNA: TGTGCCAGCAGTCGACTAGTGAACCAAGAGACCCAGTACTTC. Amino acid sequence: CASSRLVNQETQYF.

This chain joins TRBV11-2 and TRBJ1-1, with unresolved D. CDR3 length equals 13 residues. The germline gives CDR1 SGHAT, CDR2 FQNNGV. V was clipped by 5 bases and J by 3 bases, with 10 bases between them. Here the CDR3 DNA reads TGTGCCAGCAGCCCCGGACGGGACACTGAAGCTTTCTTT. Translation: CASSPGRDTEAFF.